The subject of this entry is one TCR beta chain. Its antigen is still unknown. This sample was included in a study of T cell repertoires in cytomegalovirus infection. The wider study: Public TCR beta signature analysis indicated the presence of both CMV infection and matching HLA type.

The study's findings and limits: In two of eight donors, the top clonotype was HLA-C-restricted CMV-specific. Cumulative public TCR beta family frequency identified CMV carriers with the relevant HLA.

The V gene end was trimmed by 5 bases and the J gene end by 2 bases; junction bases not matched to a gene: 6. The CDR3 is made up of 16 amino acids. Germline CDR1 SGHAT, CDR2 FQNNGV. TCRdb redid the calling of the reads with MiXCR, one entry per CDR3 protein. Altogether more than 300,000 distinct CDR3 sequences are present, nearly 35% being singletons, with the ten largest covering roughly 12%. The sample here was cultured PBMCs, taken from culture after CMV antigen stimulation. The rearrangement links TRBV11-2 to TRBJ2-1, with 10 bases fitting TRBD2. The receptor's source is a human donor in good health (CMV status not recorded). Some clones in this sample may be carry-over from other donors' samples. The CDR3 DNA follows: TGTGCCAGCAGCGTCAACCTAGCGGGAGCCTACAATGAGCAGTTCTTC. It is translated as CASSVNLAGAYNEQFF.